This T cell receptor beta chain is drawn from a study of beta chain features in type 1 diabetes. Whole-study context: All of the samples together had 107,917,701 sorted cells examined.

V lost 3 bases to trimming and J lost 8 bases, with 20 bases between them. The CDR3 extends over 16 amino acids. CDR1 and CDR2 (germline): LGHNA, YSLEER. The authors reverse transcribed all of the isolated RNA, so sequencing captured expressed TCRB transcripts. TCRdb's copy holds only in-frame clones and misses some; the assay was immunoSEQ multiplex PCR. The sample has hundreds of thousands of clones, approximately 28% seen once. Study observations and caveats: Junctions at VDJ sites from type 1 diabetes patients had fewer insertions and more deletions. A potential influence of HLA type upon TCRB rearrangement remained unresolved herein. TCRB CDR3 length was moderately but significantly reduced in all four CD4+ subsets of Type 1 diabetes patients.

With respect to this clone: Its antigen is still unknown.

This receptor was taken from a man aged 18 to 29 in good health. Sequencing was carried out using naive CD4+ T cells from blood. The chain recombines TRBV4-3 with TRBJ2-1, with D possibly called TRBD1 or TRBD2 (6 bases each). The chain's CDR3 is CASSHPRGVISDEQFF. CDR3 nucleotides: TGCGCCAGCAGCCACCCGAGGGGGGTAATTTCAGATGAGCAGTTCTTC.